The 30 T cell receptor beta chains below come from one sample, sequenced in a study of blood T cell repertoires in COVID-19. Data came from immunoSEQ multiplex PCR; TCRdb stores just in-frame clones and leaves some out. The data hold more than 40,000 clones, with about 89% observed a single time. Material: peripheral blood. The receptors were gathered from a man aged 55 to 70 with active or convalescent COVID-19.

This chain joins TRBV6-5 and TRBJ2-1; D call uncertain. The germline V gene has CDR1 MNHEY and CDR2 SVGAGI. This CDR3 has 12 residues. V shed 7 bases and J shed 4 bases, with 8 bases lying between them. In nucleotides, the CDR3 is TGTGCCAGCATGGCAGTATACAATGAGCAGTTCTTC. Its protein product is CASMAVYNEQFF.

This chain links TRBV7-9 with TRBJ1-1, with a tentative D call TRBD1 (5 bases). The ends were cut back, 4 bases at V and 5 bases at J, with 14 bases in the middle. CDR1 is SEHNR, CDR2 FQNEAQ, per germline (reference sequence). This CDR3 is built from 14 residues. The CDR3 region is CASSWTTVTTEAFF. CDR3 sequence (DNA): TGTGCCAGCAGCTGGACGACAGTTACAACTGAAGCTTTCTTT.

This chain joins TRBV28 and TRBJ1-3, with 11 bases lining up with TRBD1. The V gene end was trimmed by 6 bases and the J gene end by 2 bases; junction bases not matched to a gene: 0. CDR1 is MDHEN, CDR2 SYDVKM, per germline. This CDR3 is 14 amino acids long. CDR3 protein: CASRGQGAGNTIYF. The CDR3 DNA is TGTGCCAGCAGGGGACAGGGGGCTGGAAACACCATATATTTT.

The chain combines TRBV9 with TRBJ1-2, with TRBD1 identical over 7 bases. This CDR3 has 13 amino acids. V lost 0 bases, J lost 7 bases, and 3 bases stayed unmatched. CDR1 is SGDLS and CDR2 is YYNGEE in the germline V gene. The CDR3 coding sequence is TGTGCCAGCAGCGTAGAACAGGGGACTGGCTACACCTTC. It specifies CASSVEQGTGYTF.

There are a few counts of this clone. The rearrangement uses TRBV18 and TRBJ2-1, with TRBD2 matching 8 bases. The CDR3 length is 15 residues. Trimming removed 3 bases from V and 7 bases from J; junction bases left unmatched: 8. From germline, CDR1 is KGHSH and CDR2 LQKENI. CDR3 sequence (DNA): TGTGCCAGCTCACCTGCGGCGGGGGGACTGAATGAGCAGTTCTTC. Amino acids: CASSPAAGGLNEQFF.

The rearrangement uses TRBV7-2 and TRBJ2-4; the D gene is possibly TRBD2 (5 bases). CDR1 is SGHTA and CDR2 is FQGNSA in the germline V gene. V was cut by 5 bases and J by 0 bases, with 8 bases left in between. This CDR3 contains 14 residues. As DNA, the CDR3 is TGTGCCAGCAGCGCCGGACTAGCCAAAAACATTCAGTACTTC. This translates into CASSAGLAKNIQYF.

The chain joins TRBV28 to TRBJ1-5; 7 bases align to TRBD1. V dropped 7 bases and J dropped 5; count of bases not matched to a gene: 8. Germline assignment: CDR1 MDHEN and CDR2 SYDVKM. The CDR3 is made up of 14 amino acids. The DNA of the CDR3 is TGTGCCAGCACAACGACAGGGTGGGATCAGCCCCAGCATTTT. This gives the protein CASTTTGWDQPQHF.

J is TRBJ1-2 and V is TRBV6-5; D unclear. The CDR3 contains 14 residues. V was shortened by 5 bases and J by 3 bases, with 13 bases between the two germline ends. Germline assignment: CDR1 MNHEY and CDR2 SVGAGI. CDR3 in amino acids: CASSIQRGDYGYTF. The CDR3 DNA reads TGTGCCAGCAGTATACAGCGGGGAGACTATGGCTACACCTTC.

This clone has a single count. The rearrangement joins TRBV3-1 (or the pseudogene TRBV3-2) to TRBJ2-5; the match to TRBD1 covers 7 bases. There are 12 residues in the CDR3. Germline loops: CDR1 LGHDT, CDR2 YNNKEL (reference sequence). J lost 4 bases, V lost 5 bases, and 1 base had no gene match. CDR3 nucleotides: TGTGCCAGCAGCGCAGGGGGAGAGACCCAGTACTTC. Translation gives CASSAGGETQYF.

The CDR3 loop is CASSAGDKNSPLHF. The CDR3 bases are TGCGCCAGCAGCGCCGGGGATAAGAATTCACCCCTCCACTTT. The genes are TRBV5-1 and TRBJ1-6; D gene uncertain. CDR1 is SGHRS and CDR2 is YFSETQ in the germline V gene. This CDR3 is built from 14 residues. Trimming pared 4 bases from V and 7 bases from J, leaving 12 bases between.

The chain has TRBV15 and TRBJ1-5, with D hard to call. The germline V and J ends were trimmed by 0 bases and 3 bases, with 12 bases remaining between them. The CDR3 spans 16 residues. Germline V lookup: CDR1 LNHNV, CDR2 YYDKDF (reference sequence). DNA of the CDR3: TGTGCCACCAGCAGAGATTCTCGCAGGAACAATCAGCCCCAGCATTTT. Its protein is CATSRDSRRNNQPQHF.

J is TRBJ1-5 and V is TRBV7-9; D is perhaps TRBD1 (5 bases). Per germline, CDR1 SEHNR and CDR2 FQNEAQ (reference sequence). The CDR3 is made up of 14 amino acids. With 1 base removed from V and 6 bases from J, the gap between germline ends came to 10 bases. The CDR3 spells CASSLEGVGQPQHF. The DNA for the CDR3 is TGTGCCAGCAGCTTAGAAGGGGTGGGTCAGCCCCAGCATTTT.

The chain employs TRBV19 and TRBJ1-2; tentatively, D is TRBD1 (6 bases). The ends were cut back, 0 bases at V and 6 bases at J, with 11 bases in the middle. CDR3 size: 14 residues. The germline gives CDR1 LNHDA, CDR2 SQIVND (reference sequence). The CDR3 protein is CASSIEGAGDGYTF. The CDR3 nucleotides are TGTGCCAGTAGTATAGAAGGGGCAGGGGATGGCTACACCTTC.

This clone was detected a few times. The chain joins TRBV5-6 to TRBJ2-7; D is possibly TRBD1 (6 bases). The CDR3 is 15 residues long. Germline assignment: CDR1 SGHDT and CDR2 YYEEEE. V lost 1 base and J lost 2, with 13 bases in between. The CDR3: CASSLPQQGPYEQYF. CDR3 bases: TGTGCCAGCAGCTTGCCACAACAGGGCCCCTACGAGCAGTACTTC.

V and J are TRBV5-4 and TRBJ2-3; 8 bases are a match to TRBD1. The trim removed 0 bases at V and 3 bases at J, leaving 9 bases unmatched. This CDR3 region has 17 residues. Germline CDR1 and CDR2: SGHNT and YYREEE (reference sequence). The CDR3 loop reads CASSLVSGGLGTDTQYF. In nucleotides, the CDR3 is TGTGCCAGCAGCTTGGTTTCAGGGGGCCTAGGGACAGATACGCAGTATTTT.

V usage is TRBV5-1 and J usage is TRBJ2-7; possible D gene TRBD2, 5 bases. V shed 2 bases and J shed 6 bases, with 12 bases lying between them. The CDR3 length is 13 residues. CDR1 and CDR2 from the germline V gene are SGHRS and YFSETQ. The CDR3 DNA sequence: TGCGCCAGCAGCTTAAAACTAGATGCCGAGCAGTACTTC. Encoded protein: CASSLKLDAEQYF.

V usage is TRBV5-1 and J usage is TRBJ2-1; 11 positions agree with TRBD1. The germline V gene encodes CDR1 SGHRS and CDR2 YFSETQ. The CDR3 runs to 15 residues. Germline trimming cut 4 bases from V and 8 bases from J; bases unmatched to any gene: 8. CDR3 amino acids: CASSGRDRGSDEQFF. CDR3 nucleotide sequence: TGCGCCAGCAGCGGCCGGGACAGGGGGTCCGATGAGCAGTTCTTC.

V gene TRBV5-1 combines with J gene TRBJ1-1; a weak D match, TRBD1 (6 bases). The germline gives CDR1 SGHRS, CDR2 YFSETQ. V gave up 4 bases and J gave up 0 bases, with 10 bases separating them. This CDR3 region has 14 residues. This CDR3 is CASSQQGMNTEAFF. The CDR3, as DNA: TGCGCCAGCAGCCAACAGGGCATGAACACTGAAGCTTTCTTT.

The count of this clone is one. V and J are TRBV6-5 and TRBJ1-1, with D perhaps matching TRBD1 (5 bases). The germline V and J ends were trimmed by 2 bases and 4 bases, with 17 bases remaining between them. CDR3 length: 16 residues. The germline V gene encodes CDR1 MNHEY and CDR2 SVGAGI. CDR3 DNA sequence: TGTGCCAGCAGTTACGGGGGGACCCTCTCGGGCACTGAAGCTTTCTTT. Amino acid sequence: CASSYGGTLSGTEAFF.

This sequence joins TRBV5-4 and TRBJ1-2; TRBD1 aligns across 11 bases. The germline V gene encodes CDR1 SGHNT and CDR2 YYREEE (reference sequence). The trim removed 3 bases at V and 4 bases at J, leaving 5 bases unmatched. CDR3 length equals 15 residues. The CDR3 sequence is CASSSGQGATYGYTF. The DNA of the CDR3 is TGTGCCAGCAGCTCTGGACAGGGGGCTACCTATGGCTACACCTTC.

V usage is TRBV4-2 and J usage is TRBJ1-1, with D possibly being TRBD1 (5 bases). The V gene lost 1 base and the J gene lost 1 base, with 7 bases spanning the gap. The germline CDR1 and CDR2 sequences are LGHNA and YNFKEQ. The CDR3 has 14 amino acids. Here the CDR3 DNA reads TGTGCCAGCAGCCAAGGAGGACAGAACACTGAAGCTTTCTTT. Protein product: CASSQGGQNTEAFF.

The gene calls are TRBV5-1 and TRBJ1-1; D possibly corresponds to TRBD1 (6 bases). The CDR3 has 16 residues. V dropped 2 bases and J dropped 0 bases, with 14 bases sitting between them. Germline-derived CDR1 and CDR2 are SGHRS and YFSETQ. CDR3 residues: CASSFGRGLLNTEAFF. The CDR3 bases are TGCGCCAGCAGCTTCGGCAGGGGCCTTCTGAACACTGAAGCTTTCTTT.

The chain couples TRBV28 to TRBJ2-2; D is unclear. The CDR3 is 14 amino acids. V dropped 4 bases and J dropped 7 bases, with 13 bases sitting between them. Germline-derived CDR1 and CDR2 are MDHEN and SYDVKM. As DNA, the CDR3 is TGTGCCAGCAGTTCGCGTGCGGCCTTCGGGGAGCTGTTTTTT. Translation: CASSSRAAFGELFF.

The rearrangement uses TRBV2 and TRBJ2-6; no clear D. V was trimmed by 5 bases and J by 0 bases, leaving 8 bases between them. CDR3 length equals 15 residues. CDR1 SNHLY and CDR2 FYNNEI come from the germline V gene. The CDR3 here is CASSSVHSGANVLTF. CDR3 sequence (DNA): TGTGCCAGCAGTTCGGTTCACTCTGGGGCCAACGTCCTGACTTTC.

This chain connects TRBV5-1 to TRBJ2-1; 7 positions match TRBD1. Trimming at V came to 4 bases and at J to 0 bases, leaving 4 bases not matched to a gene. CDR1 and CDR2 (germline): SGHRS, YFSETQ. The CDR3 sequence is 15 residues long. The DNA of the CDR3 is TGCGCCAGCAGCCCGGGACAGAGCTCCTACAATGAGCAGTTCTTC. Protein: CASSPGQSSYNEQFF.

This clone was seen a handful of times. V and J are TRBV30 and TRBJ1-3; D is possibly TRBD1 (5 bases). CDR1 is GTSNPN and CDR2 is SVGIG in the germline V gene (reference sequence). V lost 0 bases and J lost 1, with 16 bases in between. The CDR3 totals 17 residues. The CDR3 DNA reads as TGTGCCTGGAGTGTACGGGGACTTTCGCAATCTGGAAACACCATATATTTT. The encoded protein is CAWSVRGLSQSGNTIYF. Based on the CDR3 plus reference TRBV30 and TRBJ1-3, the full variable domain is SQTIHQWPATLVQPVGSPLSLECTVEGTSNPNLYWYRQAAGRGLQLLFYSVGIGQISSEVPQNLSASRPQDRQFILSSKKLLLSDSGFYLCAWSVRGLSQSGNTIYFGEGSWLTVV.

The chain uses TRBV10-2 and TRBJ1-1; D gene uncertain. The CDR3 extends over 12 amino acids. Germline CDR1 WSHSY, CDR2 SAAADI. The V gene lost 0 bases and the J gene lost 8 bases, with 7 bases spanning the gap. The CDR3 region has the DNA TGCGCCAGCAGTGAGTCACATGAAGAAGCTTTCTTT. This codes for CASSESHEEAFF.

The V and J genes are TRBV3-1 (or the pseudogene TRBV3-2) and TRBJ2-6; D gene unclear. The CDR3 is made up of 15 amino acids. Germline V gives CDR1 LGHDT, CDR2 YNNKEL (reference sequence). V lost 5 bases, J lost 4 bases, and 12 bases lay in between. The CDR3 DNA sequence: TGTGCCAGCAGCAACACCAGATCCGGGGCCAACGTCCTGACTTTC. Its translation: CASSNTRSGANVLTF.

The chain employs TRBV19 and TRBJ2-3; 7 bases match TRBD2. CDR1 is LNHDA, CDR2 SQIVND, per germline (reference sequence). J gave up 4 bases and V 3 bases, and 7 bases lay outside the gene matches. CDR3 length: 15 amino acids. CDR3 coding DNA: TGTGCCAGTAGTATGGGGGGGGGTTTTGCAGATACGCAGTATTTT. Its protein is CASSMGGGFADTQYF.

CDR3 sequence reads: CASSIPQGQATEAFF. The CDR3, as DNA: TGTGCCAGTAGTATTCCCCAGGGGCAGGCCACTGAAGCTTTCTTT. The J gene is TRBJ1-1, the V gene TRBV19; D perhaps matches TRBD1 (6 bases). The CDR3 contains 15 residues. V lost 3 bases, J lost 4 bases, and 15 bases lay in between. Per germline, CDR1 LNHDA and CDR2 SQIVND (reference sequence).